These T cell receptor beta chains were read from a single sample in a study of tumor-infiltrating lymphocytes in localized non-small cell lung cancer. Here immunoSEQ multiplex PCR was the method, and the copy in TCRdb shows in-frame clones only, minus some. The repertoire consists of more than 10,000 clones, with 66% occurring once and the leading ten covering 7%. Sequences were obtained from lung tumor tissue. Receptor source: a human donor with non-small cell lung cancer. The CDR3 runs from the conserved cysteine through the conserved F or W. Each record gives: V gene, clone size, D gene, J gene, CDR3 protein, CDR3 DNA. The D gene is left open where the match is weak. The size field is filled for only some rows; it gives once, few, many or a size class.

TRBV7-7	.	TRBD2	TRBJ2-1	CASSLAGGTYNEQFF	TGTGCTAGCAGCTTAGCGGGGGGCACCTACAATGAGCAGTTCTTC
TRBV7-2	.	.	TRBJ1-2	CASTPGDNYGYTF	TGTGCCAGCACCCCAGGGGACAACTATGGCTACACCTTC
TRBV11-3	.	TRBD1	TRBJ2-1	CASSWDRGRDEQFF	TGTGCCAGCAGTTGGGACAGGGGGCGGGATGAGCAGTTCTTC
TRBV5-1	.	.	TRBJ2-7	CASSWPGFFRSYEQYF	TGCGCCAGCAGCTGGCCGGGGTTCTTCAGGTCCTACGAGCAGTACTTC
TRBV18	.	TRBD1	TRBJ2-7	CASSPDRTGVGEQYF	TGTGCCAGCTCACCAGACCGGACAGGGGTTGGTGAGCAGTACTTC
TRBV6-1	.	.	TRBJ2-7	CASSEAYQGPTYEQYF	TGTGCCAGCAGTGAAGCTTACCAGGGGCCGACCTACGAGCAGTACTTC
TRBV30	once	TRBD1	TRBJ2-3	CAFHTGVVTDTQYF	TGTGCCTTTCACACAGGGGTGGTAACAGATACGCAGTATTTT
TRBV7-2	.	.	TRBJ2-3	CASSLAPRDTQYF	TGTGCCAGCAGCTTAGCGCCCCGAGATACGCAGTATTTT
TRBV6-4	.	.	TRBJ2-3	CASSDSVETDTQYF	TGTGCCAGCAGTGACTCAGTGGAAACAGATACGCAGTATTTT
TRBV6-6	.	.	TRBJ2-5	CASSRTAETQYF	TGTGCCAGCAGTCGGACGGCAGAGACCCAGTACTTC
TRBV5-1	.	TRBD2	TRBJ2-3	CASSLAPSGTGDTQYF	TGCGCCAGCAGCTTGGCGCCTAGCGGGACGGGGGATACGCAGTATTTT
TRBV5-5	.	.	TRBJ1-1	CASSLAVNTEAFF	TGTGCCAGCAGCTTGGCAGTGAACACTGAAGCTTTCTTT
TRBV20-1	.	.	TRBJ1-2	CSARDLKGYTF	TGCAGTGCTAGAGACTTAAAAGGCTACACCTTC
TRBV29-1	.	.	TRBJ1-2	CSVGGVNYGYTF	TGCAGCGTGGGAGGGGTTAACTATGGCTACACCTTC
TRBV7-2	once	TRBD2	TRBJ2-7	CASSPGGHHYEQYF	TGTGCCAGCAGCCCGGGGGGTCATCACTACGAGCAGTACTTC
TRBV10-3	.	.	TRBJ1-2	CAISESNDPTNYGYTF	TGTGCCATCAGTGAGTCGAACGACCCTACTAACTATGGCTACACCTTC
TRBV5-1	.	.	TRBJ1-1	CASRVRLGDTEAFF	TGCGCCAGCAGGGTAAGGCTCGGGGACACTGAAGCTTTCTTT
TRBV5-1	once	.	TRBJ1-2	CASSSRGQLPYGYTF	TGCGCCAGCAGCTCCCGCGGACAGCTTCCCTATGGCTACACCTTC
TRBV5-1	.	.	TRBJ1-2	CASSLAIGRAYGYTF	TGCGCCAGCAGCTTGGCCATCGGCAGGGCCTATGGCTACACCTTC
TRBV18	.	.	TRBJ1-2	CASSPGRGGYTF	TGTGCCAGCTCACCAGGGAGGGGTGGCTACACCTTC
TRBV18	.	.	TRBJ1-1	CASSPWGDPNTEAFF	TGTGCCAGCTCACCCTGGGGGGATCCGAACACTGAAGCTTTCTTT
TRBV7-9	.	.	TRBJ2-5	CASSRNRGGQETQYF	TGTGCCAGCAGCCGTAACAGGGGGGGACAAGAGACCCAGTACTTC
TRBV7-2	.	TRBD2	TRBJ2-7	CASSSGGFDEQYF	TGTGCCAGCAGCAGCGGGGGATTCGACGAGCAGTACTTC
TRBV10-3	.	.	TRBJ1-1	CATLGEPNTEAFF	TGTGCCACCCTCGGGGAGCCGAACACTGAAGCTTTCTTT
TRBV5-1	few	.	TRBJ2-3	CASSWGNRITDTQYF	TGCGCCAGCAGCTGGGGGAACAGGATCACAGATACGCAGTATTTT
TRBV12-1	.	.	TRBJ1-4	CASSAQAVPDRTGGEKLFF	TGTGCCAGCAGCGCACAAGCAGTACCTGACAGGACAGGAGGAGAAAAACTGTTTTTT
TRBV19	.	.	TRBJ1-1	CASTTDHMNTEAFF	TGTGCCAGTACAACAGATCACATGAACACTGAAGCTTTCTTT
TRBV7-9	few	TRBD2	TRBJ2-2	CASSFPPRPRGAGELFF	TGTGCCAGCAGCTTTCCCCCTAGACCACGGGGGGCCGGGGAGCTGTTTTTT
TRBV4-2	large	.	TRBJ2-1	CASSQETGSLAHEQFF	TGTGCCAGCAGCCAAGAAACGGGTTCACTAGCCCATGAGCAGTTCTTC
TRBV5-4	few	TRBD1	TRBJ2-6	CASSFGPGQGLLGANVLTF	TGTGCCAGCAGCTTTGGGCCGGGACAGGGGCTTTTGGGGGCCAACGTCCTGACTTTC
TRBV14	.	.	TRBJ2-4	CASSQTTGLAKNIQYF	TGTGCCAGCAGCCAGACGACAGGTTTAGCCAAAAACATTCAGTACTTC
TRBV25-1	medium-sized	TRBD1	TRBJ2-2	CASREGQGARNGELFF	TGTGCCAGCCGTGAGGGCCAGGGGGCGCGTAACGGGGAGCTGTTTTTT
TRBV5-1	.	.	TRBJ2-1	CASSLVWTGKGNEQFF	TGCGCCAGCAGCTTGGTCTGGACTGGAAAGGGCAATGAGCAGTTCTTC
TRBV18	.	TRBD1	TRBJ1-4	CASSRGQRDEKLFF	TGTGCCAGCTCAAGGGGACAGCGCGACGAAAAACTGTTTTTT
TRBV5-6	.	TRBD2	TRBJ2-7	CASSSGTSGYEQYF	TGTGCCAGCAGCTCCGGGACTAGCGGCTACGAGCAGTACTTC
TRBV29-1	few	.	TRBJ2-5	CSVAGGSETQYF	TGCAGCGTTGCCGGGGGCTCCGAGACCCAGTACTTC
TRBV29-1	.	TRBD1	TRBJ1-1	CSALRGRVGRGTEAFF	TGCAGCGCCCTCAGGGGGCGGGTAGGTCGCGGCACTGAAGCTTTCTTT
TRBV7-9	medium-sized	TRBD1	TRBJ1-4	CASSHRDRGTNEKLFF	TGTGCCAGCAGTCACCGGGACAGGGGGACTAATGAAAAACTGTTTTTT
TRBV2	.	.	TRBJ2-7	CASSAFIEQYF	TGTGCCAGCAGTGCATTCATCGAGCAGTACTTC
TRBV5-4	.	TRBD2	TRBJ2-1	CASSLRTSAYNEQFF	TGTGCCAGCAGTCTTAGGACTAGCGCCTACAATGAGCAGTTCTTC
TRBV25-1	medium-sized	.	TRBJ2-7	CASGWGPPDHEQYF	TGTGCCAGCGGATGGGGCCCTCCTGACCACGAGCAGTACTTC
TRBV2	.	.	TRBJ2-7	CASSDRDIHEQYF	TGTGCCAGCAGTGACCGGGACATCCACGAGCAGTACTTC
TRBV5-1	.	TRBD1	TRBJ2-2	CASSLEPGQGRTGELFF	TGCGCCAGCAGCTTGGAACCGGGACAGGGACGCACCGGGGAGCTGTTTTTT
TRBV10-3	.	.	TRBJ2-1	CAISEESAVGNEQFF	TGTGCCATCAGTGAGGAGTCTGCCGTCGGGAATGAGCAGTTCTTC
TRBV7-9	.	.	TRBJ2-2	CASSLLSPNTGELFF	TGTGCCAGCAGCTTACTCTCTCCGAACACCGGGGAGCTGTTTTTT
TRBV6-5	.	.	TRBJ2-7	CASSRGAPYEQYF	TGTGCCAGCAGTAGGGGGGCCCCCTACGAGCAGTACTTC
TRBV18	.	.	TRBJ2-3	CASSPASDADTQYF	TGTGCCAGCTCACCGGCCTCGGATGCAGATACGCAGTATTTT